The present T cell receptor beta chain was sequenced within a study of OX40 agonist ivuxolimab in advanced cancers. Study details: Those enrolled were around 87% male, with a mean age of roughly 62 years and ages from about 20 to 80. General study findings and limits: The study found among the lowest clonal expansion in partial responders at 0.1-3.0 mg/kg.

Germline lookup yields CDR1 SGHRS and CDR2 YFSETQ. The V gene lost 0 bases and the J gene lost 5 bases, with 11 bases spanning the gap. This CDR3 comprises 14 residues. With regard to this clone: Its specificity is unknown.

Here immunoSEQ multiplex PCR was the method, and the copy in TCRdb shows in-frame clones only, minus some. The sample has about 79,000 clones; roughly nine tenths are singletons. This sequence joins TRBV5-1 and TRBJ1-2; unclear D gene. Sequences were derived from CD4+ or CD8+ T cells sorted from blood, sampled in a trial of the OX40 agonist ivuxolimab. The source of this sequence is an adult with an advanced solid tumor such as melanoma, head and neck, liver or kidney cancer. CDR3 sequence reads: CASSLGGVSYGYTF. The CDR3 DNA sequence: TGCGCCAGCAGCTTGGGTGGGGTCAGTTATGGCTACACCTTC. The complete variable domain, with remaining parts taken from reference TRBV5-1 and TRBJ1-2, reads KAGVTQTPRYLIKTRGQQVTLSCSPISGHRSVSWYQQTPGQGLQFLFEYFSETQRNKGNFPGRFSGRQFSNSRSEMNVSTLELGDSALYLCASSLGGVSYGYTFGSGTRLTVV.